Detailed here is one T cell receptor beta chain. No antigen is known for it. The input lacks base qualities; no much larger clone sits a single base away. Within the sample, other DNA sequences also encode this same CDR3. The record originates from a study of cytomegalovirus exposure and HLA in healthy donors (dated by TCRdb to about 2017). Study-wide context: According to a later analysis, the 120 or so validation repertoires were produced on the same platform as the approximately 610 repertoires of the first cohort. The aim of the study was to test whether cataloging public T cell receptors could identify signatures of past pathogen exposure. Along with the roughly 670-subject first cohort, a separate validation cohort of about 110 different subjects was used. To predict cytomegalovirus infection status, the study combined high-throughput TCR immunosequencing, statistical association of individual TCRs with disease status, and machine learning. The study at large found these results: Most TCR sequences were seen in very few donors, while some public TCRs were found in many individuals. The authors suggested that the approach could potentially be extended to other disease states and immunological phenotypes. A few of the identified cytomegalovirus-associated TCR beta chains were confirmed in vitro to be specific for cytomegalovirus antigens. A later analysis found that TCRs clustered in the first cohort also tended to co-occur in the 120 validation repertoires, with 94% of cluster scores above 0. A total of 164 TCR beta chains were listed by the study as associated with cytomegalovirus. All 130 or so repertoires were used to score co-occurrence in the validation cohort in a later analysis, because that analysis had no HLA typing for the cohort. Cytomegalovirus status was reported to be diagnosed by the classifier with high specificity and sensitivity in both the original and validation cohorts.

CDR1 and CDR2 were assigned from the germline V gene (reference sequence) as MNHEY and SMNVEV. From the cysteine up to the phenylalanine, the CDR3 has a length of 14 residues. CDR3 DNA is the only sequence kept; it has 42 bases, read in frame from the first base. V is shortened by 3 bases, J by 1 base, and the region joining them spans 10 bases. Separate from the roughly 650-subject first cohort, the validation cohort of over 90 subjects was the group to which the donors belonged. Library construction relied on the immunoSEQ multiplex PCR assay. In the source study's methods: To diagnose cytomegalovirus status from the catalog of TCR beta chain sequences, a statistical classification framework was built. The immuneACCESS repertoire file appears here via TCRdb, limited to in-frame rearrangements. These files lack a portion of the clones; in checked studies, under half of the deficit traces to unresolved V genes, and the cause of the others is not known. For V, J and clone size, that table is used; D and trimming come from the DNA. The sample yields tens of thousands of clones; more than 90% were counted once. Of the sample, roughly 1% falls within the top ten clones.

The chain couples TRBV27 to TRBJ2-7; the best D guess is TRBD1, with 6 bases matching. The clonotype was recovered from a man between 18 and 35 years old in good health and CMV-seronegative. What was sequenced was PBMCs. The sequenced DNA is TGTGCCAGCAGTTTGCGTCAGGGGTCCTACGAGCAGTACTTC. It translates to CASSLRQGSYEQYF.